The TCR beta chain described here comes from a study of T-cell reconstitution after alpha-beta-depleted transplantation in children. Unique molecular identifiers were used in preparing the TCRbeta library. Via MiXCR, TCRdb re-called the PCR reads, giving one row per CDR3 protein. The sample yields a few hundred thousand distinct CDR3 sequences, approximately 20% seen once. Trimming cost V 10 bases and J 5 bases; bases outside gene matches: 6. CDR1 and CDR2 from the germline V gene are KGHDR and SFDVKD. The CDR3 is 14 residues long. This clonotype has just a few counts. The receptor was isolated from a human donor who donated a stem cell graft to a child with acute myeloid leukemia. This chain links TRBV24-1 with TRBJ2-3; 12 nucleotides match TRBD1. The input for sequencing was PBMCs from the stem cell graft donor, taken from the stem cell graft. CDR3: CATGTGGSKDTQYF. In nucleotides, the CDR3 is TGTGCCACGGGGACAGGGGGCAGTAAAGATACGCAGTATTTT.